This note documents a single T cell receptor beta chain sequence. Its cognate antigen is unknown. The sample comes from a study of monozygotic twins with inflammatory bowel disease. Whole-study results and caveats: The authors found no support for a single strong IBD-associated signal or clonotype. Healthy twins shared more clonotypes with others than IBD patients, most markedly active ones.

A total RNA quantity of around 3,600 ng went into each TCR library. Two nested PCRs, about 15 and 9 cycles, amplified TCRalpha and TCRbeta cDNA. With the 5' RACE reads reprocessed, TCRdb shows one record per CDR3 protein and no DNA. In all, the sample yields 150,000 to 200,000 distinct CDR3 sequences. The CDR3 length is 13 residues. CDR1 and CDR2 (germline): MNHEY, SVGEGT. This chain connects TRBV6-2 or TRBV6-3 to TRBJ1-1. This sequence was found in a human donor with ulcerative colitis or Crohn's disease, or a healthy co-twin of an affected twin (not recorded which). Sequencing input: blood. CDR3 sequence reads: CASSLDTATEAFF.